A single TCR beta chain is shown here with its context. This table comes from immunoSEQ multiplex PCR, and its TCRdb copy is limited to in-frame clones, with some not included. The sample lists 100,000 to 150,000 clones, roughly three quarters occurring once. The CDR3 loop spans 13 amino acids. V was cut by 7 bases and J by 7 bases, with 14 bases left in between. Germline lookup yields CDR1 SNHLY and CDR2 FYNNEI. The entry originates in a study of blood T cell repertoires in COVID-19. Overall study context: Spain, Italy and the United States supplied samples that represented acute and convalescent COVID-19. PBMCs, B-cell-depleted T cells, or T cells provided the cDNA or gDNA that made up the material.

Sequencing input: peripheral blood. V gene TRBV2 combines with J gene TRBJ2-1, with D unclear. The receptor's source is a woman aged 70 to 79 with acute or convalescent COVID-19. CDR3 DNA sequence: TGTGCCAGCATGTCTAGAGAAAAAAATGAGCAGTTCTTC. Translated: CASMSREKNEQFF.